This T cell receptor (beta chain) was sequenced during a study of blood T cell repertoires in COVID-19. About the study: Samples representing acute and convalescent COVID-19 were sourced from the United States, Italy and Spain.

In the study's own analysis: Amplified reference gene primers provided the basis for estimating nucleated cell counts. Profiled with immunoSEQ multiplex PCR; TCRdb holds only in-frame clones, not every one. That table is the source of V, J and clone size, and D and trimming were worked out from the DNA. The table records fewer than 95,000 clones, about 91% of them present only once. The trim removed 4 bases at V and 10 bases at J, leaving 2 bases unmatched. The CDR3 is 11 residues long. The germline V gene has CDR1 MDHEN and CDR2 SYDVKM. Only a few counts were recorded for this clone. The V call is TRBV28, the J call TRBJ1-2; 8 bases align to TRBD1. Material for sequencing was peripheral blood. This TCR was sampled from a man aged 60 to 75 with acute or convalescent COVID-19. DNA of the CDR3: TGTGCCAGCAGTTCGGGACAGGACTACACCTTC. The encoded protein is CASSSGQDYTF.